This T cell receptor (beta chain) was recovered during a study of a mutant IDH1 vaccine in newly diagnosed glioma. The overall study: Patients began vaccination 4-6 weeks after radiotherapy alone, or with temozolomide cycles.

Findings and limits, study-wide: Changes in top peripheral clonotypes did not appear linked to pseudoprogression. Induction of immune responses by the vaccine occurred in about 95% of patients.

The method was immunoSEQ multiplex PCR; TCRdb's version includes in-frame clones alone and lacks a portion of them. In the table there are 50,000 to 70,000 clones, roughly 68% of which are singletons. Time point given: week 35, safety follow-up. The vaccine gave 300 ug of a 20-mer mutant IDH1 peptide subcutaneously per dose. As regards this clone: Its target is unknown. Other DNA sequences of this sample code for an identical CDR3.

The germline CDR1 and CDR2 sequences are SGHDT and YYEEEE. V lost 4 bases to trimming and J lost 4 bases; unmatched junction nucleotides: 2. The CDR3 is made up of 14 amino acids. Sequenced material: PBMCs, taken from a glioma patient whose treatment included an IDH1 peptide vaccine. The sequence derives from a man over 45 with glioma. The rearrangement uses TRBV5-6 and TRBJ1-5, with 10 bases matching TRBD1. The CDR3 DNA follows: TGTGCCAGCAGCCGGGGACAGGGGAATCAGCCCCAGCATTTT. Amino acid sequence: CASSRGQGNQPQHF.